These 25 T cell receptor beta chains were sequenced from one sample in a study of OX40 agonist ivuxolimab in advanced cancers. Profiled with immunoSEQ multiplex PCR; TCRdb holds only in-frame clones, not every one. The sample lists some 70,000 clones, about 92% occurring once. This specimen consisted of CD4+ or CD8+ T cells sorted from blood, obtained in a trial of the OX40 agonist ivuxolimab. These receptors all stem from an adult with an advanced solid tumor such as melanoma, head and neck, liver or kidney cancer.

This clone came up once. J is TRBJ1-2 and V is TRBV19, with 7 bases lining up with TRBD1. V was pared by 5 bases and J by 4 bases, with 10 bases of the junction left unmatched. This CDR3 has 15 amino acids. Germline CDR1 is LNHDA and CDR2 is SQIVND (reference sequence). The CDR3 region has the DNA TGTGCCAGTAGTCGAAGGGGACAGAGAGTCTATGGCTACACCTTC. Its protein is CASSRRGQRVYGYTF.

This chain joins TRBV5-4 and TRBJ2-3; TRBD2 agrees at 7 bases. The length of the CDR3 is 15 residues. V lost 4 bases and J lost 6; bases outside the gene matches: 11. Germline V lookup: CDR1 SGHNT, CDR2 YYREEE (reference sequence). The CDR3 reads CASSMAGVHGDTQYF. The CDR3 nucleotides are TGTGCCAGCAGCATGGCGGGGGTTCACGGGGATACGCAGTATTTT.

The chain employs TRBV5-6 and TRBJ2-5, with TRBD1 matching over 7 bases. This CDR3 has 14 residues. The germline V gene has CDR1 SGHDT and CDR2 YYEEEE. J gave up 4 bases and V 4 bases, and 7 bases lay outside the gene matches. For the CDR3, the DNA is TGTGCCAGCAGCCGTCAGGGGGAACGAGAGACCCAGTACTTC. Translating gives CASSRQGERETQYF.

This clone appeared a single time. The J gene is TRBJ2-7, the V gene TRBV30; TRBD1 matches 10 bases. The CDR3 runs 15 residues. The junction had 9 bases not matched to a gene; V was cut back by 5 bases and J by 2 bases. Germline CDR1 GTSNPN, CDR2 SVGIG (reference sequence). As DNA, the CDR3 is TGTGCCTGGGGCCGATCGGACAGGGGGACCTACGAGCAGTACTTC. Translated: CAWGRSDRGTYEQYF.

The chain combines TRBV4-1 with TRBJ2-3; 8 bases match TRBD1. Germline CDR1 and CDR2: MGHRA and YSYEKL. The CDR3 is 15 amino acids. The V and J ends lost 2 bases and 0 bases, in that order; junction bases with no gene match: 1. As DNA, the CDR3 is TGCGCCAGCAGCCAAAGGACAGGGAGCACAGATACGCAGTATTTT. Translation: CASSQRTGSTDTQYF.

This clone was seen only a few times. The chain employs TRBV6-1 and TRBJ2-5; 7 bases align to TRBD2. The germline V gene has CDR1 MNHNS and CDR2 SASEGT. J was trimmed by 4 bases and V by 8 bases; bases with no gene match: 10. The CDR3 is made up of 14 amino acids. CDR3 DNA: TGTGCCAGCCGTCCGGCGGGGGTCCGAGAGACCCAGTACTTC. Encoded protein: CASRPAGVRETQYF.

This clone was counted a few times. The chain couples TRBV2 to TRBJ1-3, with D hard to call. The CDR3 runs to 15 residues. Per germline, CDR1 SNHLY and CDR2 FYNNEI. With 3 bases removed from V and 0 bases from J, the gap between germline ends came to 9 bases. The CDR3 region has the DNA TGTGCCAGCAGTGACTGGCAGCCCTCTGGAAACACCATATATTTT. Its protein product is CASSDWQPSGNTIYF.

The chain carries TRBV7-8 and TRBJ1-1; 10 positions match TRBD1. V trimming: 3 bases; J trimming: 5 bases; junction bases outside the gene matches: 3. The CDR3 totals 14 residues. Germline assignment: CDR1 SGHVS and CDR2 FQNEAQ. The CDR3, as DNA: TGTGCCAGCAGCTTCGACAGGGGGCGAACTGAAGCTTTCTTT. Translating it yields CASSFDRGRTEAFF.

The V gene is TRBV29-1, the J gene TRBJ2-1; TRBD1 aligns across 7 bases. In germline, CDR1 is SQVTM, CDR2 ANQGSEA. V lost 6 bases to trimming and J lost 3 bases; unmatched junction nucleotides: 11. The CDR3 spans 15 residues. CDR3 nucleotides: TGCAGCGTCGTACAGACAGGGACGTACTACAATGAGCAGTTCTTC. Protein sequence: CSVVQTGTYYNEQFF.

The DNA for the CDR3 is TGTGCAAGTCGCTTCTCGTCTAGCGGGGGAAAAAACATTCAGTACTTC. This codes for CASRFSSSGGKNIQYF. The chain recombines TRBV12-2 with TRBJ2-4; TRBD2 reflects the table's D call only, with no check against the DNA. TRBV12-2 is a listed pseudogene. The CDR3 is made up of 16 amino acids.

This clone was seen once. The chain employs TRBV19 and TRBJ1-1; no clear D gene. The CDR3 has 13 residues. V lost 0 bases, J lost 0 bases, and 2 bases lay in between. In germline, CDR1 is LNHDA, CDR2 SQIVND (reference sequence). The CDR3 DNA is TGTGCCAGTAGTATAGAGATGAACACTGAAGCTTTCTTT. Residues: CASSIEMNTEAFF.

The J gene is TRBJ1-3, the V gene TRBV11-2; TRBD1 might be the D (6 bases). The germline CDR1 and CDR2 sequences are SGHAT and FQNNGV. V dropped 5 bases and J dropped 1 base, with 9 bases sitting between them. CDR3 length equals 14 residues. CDR3 in amino acids: CASSQDRSGNTIYF. Written as DNA, the CDR3 is TGTGCCAGCAGCCAAGACAGGTCTGGAAACACCATATATTTT.

The V call is TRBV5-1, the J call TRBJ2-5; the D call may be TRBD1 or TRBD2 (5 bases each). The CDR3 contains 13 residues. Germline V CDR1 and CDR2: SGHRS, YFSETQ. The V and J ends lost 0 bases and 5 bases respectively, with 8 bases between them. The CDR3 spells CASSLAGPETQYF. DNA for the CDR3: TGCGCCAGCAGCTTGGCGGGACCCGAGACCCAGTACTTC. Filled out from reference TRBV5-1 and TRBJ2-5, the complete variable domain reads KAGVTQTPRYLIKTRGQQVTLSCSPISGHRSVSWYQQTPGQGLQFLFEYFSETQRNKGNFPGRFSGRQFSNSRSEMNVSTLELGDSALYLCASSLAGPETQYFGPGTRLLVL.

The chain uses TRBV10-3 and TRBJ1-3, with D perhaps TRBD1 (6 bases). CDR3 length equals 12 residues. V lost 10 bases and J 3 bases, leaving 10 bases between the germline ends. CDR1 is ENHRY and CDR2 is SYGVKD in the germline V gene. CDR3 protein: CATQGSGNTIYF. CDR3 DNA sequence: TGTGCCACACAGGGCAGTGGAAACACCATATATTTT.

This chain joins TRBV27 and TRBJ1-6; TRBD1 is a possible D gene (5 bases). V was pared by 3 bases and J by 8 bases, with 17 bases between. The germline CDR1 and CDR2 sequences are MNHEY and SMNVEV (reference sequence). This CDR3 contains 16 residues. CDR3 DNA: TGTGCCAGCAGTTTTATTAGGGCAGGAGGGGATTCACCCCTCCACTTT. Its protein product is CASSFIRAGGDSPLHF.

The chain joins TRBV19 to TRBJ1-2; maybe TRBD1 (6 bases). The CDR3 has 14 residues. Trimming left V 5 bases short and J 6 bases short, with 16 bases between. Germline CDR1 reads LNHDA; CDR2 reads SQIVND (reference sequence). The CDR3 spells CASSFLTGGNGYTF. In DNA, the CDR3 is TGTGCCAGTAGTTTCTTGACAGGTGGCAATGGCTACACCTTC.

The chain links TRBV21-1 to TRBJ2-7; the tabulated D call, TRBD1, remains unverified against the DNA. TRBV21-1 is described as a pseudogene. The CDR3 extends over 17 amino acids. This CDR3 reads CASSKGGTGGTSYEQYF. In DNA, the CDR3 is TGTGCCAGCAGCAAAGGTGGGACAGGGGGTACAAGCTACGAGCAGTACTTC.

The chain employs TRBV6-5 and TRBJ2-7; D might be TRBD1 or TRBD2, each matching 5 bases. Trimming removed 6 bases at V and 7 bases at J, with 16 bases between. The CDR3 is made up of 13 amino acids. CDR1 is MNHEY and CDR2 is SVGAGI in the germline V gene. CDR3 residues: CASRTGSRGEQYF. CDR3 DNA: TGTGCCAGCAGAACAGGCTCCCGGGGTGAGCAGTACTTC.

The rearrangement links TRBV5-4 to TRBJ2-5; no firm D call. Trimming stripped 0 bases from V and 7 bases from J, with 16 bases between. CDR3 length equals 15 residues. CDR1 and CDR2 from the germline V gene are SGHNT and YYREEE (reference sequence). This CDR3 is CASSLVLTPDGTQYF. The CDR3 nucleotides read TGTGCCAGCAGCTTGGTTCTTACCCCCGATGGGACCCAGTACTTC. Full variable domain (remainder filled in from reference TRBV5-4 and TRBJ2-5): ETGVTQSPTHLIKTRGQQVTLRCSSQSGHNTVSWYQQALGQGPQFIFQYYREEENGRGNFPPRFSGLQFPNYSSELNVNALELDDSALYLCASSLVLTPDGTQYFGPGTRLLVL.

The CDR3 nucleotides are TGTGCCAGCGCGGACAGAGATAGCAATCAGCCCCAGCATTTT. It specifies CASADRDSNQPQHF. The J gene is TRBJ1-5, the V gene TRBV6-1; weak D call: TRBD1 (6 bases). Trimming stripped 8 bases from V and 0 bases from J, with 11 bases between. The CDR3 contains 14 residues. In germline, CDR1 is MNHNS, CDR2 SASEGT.

The CDR3 loop reads CASSWDRGYNEQFF. The CDR3 DNA follows: TGTGCCAGCAGCTGGGACAGGGGCTACAATGAGCAGTTCTTC. This chain uses TRBV5-4 with TRBJ2-1, with 10 bases lining up with TRBD1. Trimming took 3 bases from V and 3 from J; bases not matched to a gene: 0. The CDR3 is 14 amino acids. The germline CDR1 and CDR2 sequences are SGHNT and YYREEE (reference sequence).

The rearrangement links TRBV5-6 to TRBJ1-5; 9 bases map to TRBD1. The trim removed 4 bases at V and 5 bases at J, leaving 10 bases unmatched. Per the germline V gene, CDR1 is SGHDT and CDR2 is YYEEEE. CDR3 length: 16 amino acids. The CDR3 here is CASSPGTGKGDQPQHF. The CDR3 DNA sequence: TGTGCCAGCAGCCCGGGGACAGGGAAGGGGGATCAGCCCCAGCATTTT.

The chain is built from TRBV14 and TRBJ2-1, with D unresolved. V dropped 8 bases and J dropped 3 bases, with 5 bases sitting between them. Germline V gives CDR1 SGHDN, CDR2 FVKESK. The CDR3 is made up of 11 amino acids. The CDR3 sequence: CASADYNEQFF. The CDR3 nucleotides read TGTGCCAGCGCGGACTACAATGAGCAGTTCTTC.

This chain links TRBV7-6 with TRBJ2-1, with D perhaps assigned TRBD1 or TRBD2 (5 bases each). This CDR3 has 14 amino acids. The germline gives CDR1 SGHVS, CDR2 FNYEAQ. Trimming removed 2 bases at V and 6 bases at J, with 11 bases between. The CDR3 DNA reads as TGTGCCAGCAGCTTACTCGGGACCAGCAATGAGCAGTTCTTC. It translates to CASSLLGTSNEQFF.

The rearrangement joins TRBV4-1 to TRBJ2-3, with D tentatively TRBD2 (6 bases). CDR3 size: 19 residues. The V and J ends lost 1 base and 4 bases respectively, with 24 bases between them. The germline CDR1 and CDR2 sequences are MGHRA and YSYEKL. The CDR3 loop reads CASSQVFSRGIRRPDTQYF. CDR3 nucleotides: TGCGCCAGCAGCCAAGTCTTCTCACGGGGGATTCGTAGGCCAGATACGCAGTATTTT.